Described below is a single TCR beta chain sequence and its context. The antigen remains undetermined. This CDR3 is 16 amino acids long. Deletions cut 6 bases from V and 4 bases from J, with 19 bases between. Germline V gene data show CDR1 as SNHLY and CDR2 as FYNNEI. Some clones are missing from TCRdb's copy, which holds only in-frame ones; the method was immunoSEQ multiplex PCR. Among about 35,000 clones listed, 93% were seen once. The data belong to a study of T cells in tuberculosis. Overall study context: A South African cohort included IGRA-negative adolescents, latently infected IGRA-positive adolescents and adults with active tuberculosis.

Study outcomes and limitations: Smaller distances to GMM-specific TCRs suggested their expansion in active tuberculosis. Active tuberculosis patients had shorter CDR3-alpha; the beta difference was nonsignificant.

V usage is TRBV2 and J usage is TRBJ1-3, with D perhaps matching TRBD1 (6 bases). Sequencing was performed on PBMCs. The origin of this receptor is a donor aged 10 to 29 with latent tuberculosis or without tuberculosis infection. The CDR3 nucleotides read TGTGCCAGCAGGGGGCCCGGGACACCCCGGGGAAACACCATATATTTT. Translating it yields CASRGPGTPRGNTIYF.